The source of this TCR beta chain is a study of T-cell reconstitution after alpha-beta-depleted transplantation in children. General study findings and limits: Roughly two months post-transplant, alpha-beta T cells reportedly originated from several hundred graft clones that had expanded. At the one-year point after transplant, T-cell counts and TCRbeta diversity were found to come mostly from T cells that had been newly produced.

The sample holds many counts of this clonotype. What it recognizes is unknown. V lost 0 bases to trimming and J lost 3 bases, with 3 bases between them. The CDR3 extends over 12 amino acids. TCRbeta library construction was performed incorporating unique molecular identifiers. Each CDR3 protein gets one entry after TCRdb re-called the PCR reads with MiXCR. The sample holds fewer than 700,000 distinct CDR3 sequences, under 15% seen once. The sample in question was PBMCs, mostly from graft donor cells, obtained 360 days after TCRalphabeta/CD19-depleted stem cell transplant. The rearrangement uses TRBV12-3 or TRBV12-4 and TRBJ2-7; no reliable D call. The clonotype comes from a male patient under 18 who had a stem cell transplant for acute myeloid leukemia, so the T cells may come from the graft donor. The CDR3 spells CASSLALYEQYF. The CDR3 DNA is TGTGCCAGCAGTTTAGCCCTCTACGAGCAGTACTTC.